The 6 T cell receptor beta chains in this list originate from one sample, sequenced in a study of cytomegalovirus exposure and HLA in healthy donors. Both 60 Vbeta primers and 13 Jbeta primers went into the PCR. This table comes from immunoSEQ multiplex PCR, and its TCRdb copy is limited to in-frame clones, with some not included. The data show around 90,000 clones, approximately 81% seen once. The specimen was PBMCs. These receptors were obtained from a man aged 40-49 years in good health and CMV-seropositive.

The CDR3 spells CASSGQGGEQYF. As DNA, the CDR3 is TGTGCCAGCAGCGGACAGGGTGGCGAGCAGTACTTC. The chain is built from TRBV2 and TRBJ2-7; 8 nucleotides agree with TRBD1. From germline, CDR1 is SNHLY and CDR2 FYNNEI. Trimming took 6 bases from V and 6 from J; bases not matched to a gene: 4. The CDR3 spans 12 residues.

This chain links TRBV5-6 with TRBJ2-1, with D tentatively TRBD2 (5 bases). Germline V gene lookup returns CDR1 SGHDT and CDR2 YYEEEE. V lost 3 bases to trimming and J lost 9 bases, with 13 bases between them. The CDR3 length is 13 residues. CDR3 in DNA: TGTGCCAGCAGCTCGGACTTGCAGGTTGAGCAGTTCTTC. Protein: CASSSDLQVEQFF.

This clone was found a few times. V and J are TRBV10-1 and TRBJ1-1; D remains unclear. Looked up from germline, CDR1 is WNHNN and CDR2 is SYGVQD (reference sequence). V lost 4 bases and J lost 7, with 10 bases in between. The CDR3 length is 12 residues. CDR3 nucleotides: TGCGCCAGCAGTGGATCCCCTAGTGAAGCTTTCTTT. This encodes CASSGSPSEAFF.

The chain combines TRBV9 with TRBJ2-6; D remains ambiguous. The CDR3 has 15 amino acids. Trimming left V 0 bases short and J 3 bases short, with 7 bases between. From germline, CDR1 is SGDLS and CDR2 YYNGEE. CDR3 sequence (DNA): TGTGCCAGCAGCGTAGTACCAGGTGGGGCCAACGTCCTGACTTTC. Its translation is CASSVVPGGANVLTF.

Written as DNA, the CDR3 is TGTGCCAGCAGCGTAGGAGTTGCCGGGGAGCTGTTTTTT. This gives the protein CASSVGVAGELFF. This chain connects TRBV9 to TRBJ2-2; D uncertain. V was pared by 0 bases and J by 6 bases, with 6 bases between. This CDR3 comprises 13 residues. In germline, CDR1 is SGDLS, CDR2 YYNGEE.

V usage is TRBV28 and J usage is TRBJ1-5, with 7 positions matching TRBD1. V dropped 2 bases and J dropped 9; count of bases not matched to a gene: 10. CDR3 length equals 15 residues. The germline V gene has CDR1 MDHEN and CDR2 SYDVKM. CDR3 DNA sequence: TGTGCCAGCAGTTTAGGTGGGGCAGGGGGTCGGCCCCAGCATTTT. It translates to CASSLGGAGGRPQHF.